The 20 T cell receptor beta chains given below trace back to one sample, sequenced in a study of post-analysis software for immune sequencing data. Study-level points and caveats: In patients, TRBV5-6, TRBV5-1 and TRBV20-1 belonged to 4 or 5 TRBV segments found more frequently than in controls.

Every TCR beta cDNA library bore unique molecular identifiers. TCRdb analysed the PCR reads with MiXCR anew, one entry per CDR3 protein. The profile shows a few hundred thousand distinct CDR3 sequences, 30% to 40% of them singletons. These receptors are not linked to any known antigen. Sequenced material: blood. These receptors were collected from a girl aged 2-10 years with multiple sclerosis.

The chain has TRBV28 and TRBJ2-5, with 8 bases that match TRBD2. TRBJ2-7 explains the end of the DNA better; the J call may be wrong. CDR1 is MDHEN, CDR2 SYDVKM, per germline. This CDR3 region has 16 residues. CDR3 sequence reads: CASSTIGTSRGYEQYF. CDR3 sequence (DNA): TGTGCCAGCAGTACTATCGGGACTAGTAGGGGCTACGAGCAGTACTTC.

The gene calls are TRBV6-5 and TRBJ2-3; no clear D gene. The length of the CDR3 is 13 residues. The V gene lost 2 bases and the J gene lost 6 bases, with 9 bases spanning the gap. Germline values: CDR1 MNHEY, CDR2 SVGAGI. CDR3 sequence: CASSYAPQDTQYF. The CDR3 bases are TGTGCCAGCAGTTACGCACCGCAGGATACGCAGTATTTT.

This clonotype was seen a handful of times. The V call is TRBV7-2, the J call TRBJ1-6, with 7 bases lining up with TRBD1. Germline V gene lookup returns CDR1 SGHTA and CDR2 FQGNSA. Germline trimming cut 1 base from V and 10 bases from J; bases unmatched to any gene: 10. This CDR3 is 16 amino acids long. CDR3 DNA: TGTGCCAGCAGCTTAGTGGATCTTATCAGGGGGTCACCCCTCCACTTT. This sequence encodes CASSLVDLIRGSPLHF.

V and J are TRBV7-2 and TRBJ1-4; no definite D call. CDR1 SGHTA and CDR2 FQGNSA come from the germline V gene. This CDR3 has 14 residues. V lost 4 bases, J lost 4 bases, and 10 bases lay in between. CDR3 bases: TGTGCCAGCAGCTCGCGGACCCGTAATGAAAAACTGTTTTTT. Amino acids: CASSSRTRNEKLFF.

The gene calls are TRBV14 and TRBJ2-1; 8 bases agree with TRBD1. Losses at the gene ends were 4 bases for V and 3 bases for J; bases not matched to a gene: 5. The CDR3 runs to 15 residues. Germline CDR1 is SGHDN and CDR2 is FVKESK. The CDR3 protein is CASSPDRGLYNEQFF. In DNA, the CDR3 is TGTGCCAGCAGCCCCGACAGGGGACTCTACAATGAGCAGTTCTTC.

Only a few counts were recorded for this clonotype. The V gene is TRBV5-1, the J gene TRBJ1-4, with unresolved D. The ends were cut back, 0 bases at V and 7 bases at J, with 10 bases in the middle. CDR3 length equals 14 residues. Germline CDR1 SGHRS, CDR2 YFSETQ. The CDR3, as DNA: TGCGCCAGCAGCTTGGACCCCCTGGCTGAAAAACTGTTTTTT. It translates to CASSLDPLAEKLFF.

This clonotype appeared a few times. At one of its ends the junction is not consistent with the germline gene, which may arise from a read error. The V and J genes are TRBV29-1 and TRBJ1-2, with 9 bases matching TRBD1. Germline V gene sequence: CDR1 SQVTM, CDR2 ANQGSEA. The CDR3 is 14 amino acids. CDR3 amino acids: CSIEGQGYNYGYTF. The CDR3 DNA reads as TGCAGCATTGAGGGACAGGGATATAACTATGGCTACACCTTC.

The V call is TRBV11-1, the J call TRBJ2-2, with no clear D. Trimming stripped 0 bases from V and 5 bases from J, with 4 bases between. This CDR3 contains 13 residues. The germline CDR1 and CDR2 sequences are SGHAT and FQDESV (reference sequence). The CDR3 DNA sequence: TGTGCCAGCAGCTTAGCGGGGACCGGGGAGCTGTTTTTT. Its translation: CASSLAGTGELFF.

The genes are TRBV27 and TRBJ1-1; D is undetermined. This CDR3 is 14 amino acids long. CDR1 is MNHEY, CDR2 SMNVEV, per germline (reference sequence). The V end lost 2 bases, the J end lost 1 base, and 8 bases lay between the germline ends. This CDR3 reads CASSLIGWNTEAFF. The CDR3 DNA reads as TGTGCCAGCAGTTTAATCGGGTGGAACACTGAAGCTTTCTTT.

This chain uses TRBV4-3 with TRBJ2-7; D gene uncertain. The CDR3 length is 16 residues. The V gene's germline CDR1 is LGHNA and CDR2 YSLEER. Trimming stripped 0 bases from V and 0 bases from J, with 12 bases between. CDR3 bases: TGCGCCAGCAGCCAAGAGGGCGTCCCGAGCTCCTACGAGCAGTACTTC. It yields the protein CASSQEGVPSSYEQYF.

The chain recombines TRBV7-3 with TRBJ1-1, with D unresolved. Trimming pared 2 bases from V and 1 base from J, leaving 14 bases between. The CDR3 has 16 amino acids. Germline CDR1 is SGHTA and CDR2 is FQGTGA. The CDR3 bases are TGTGCCAGCAGCTTACAACCAGGCCTAAAGAACACTGAAGCTTTCTTT. It encodes CASSLQPGLKNTEAFF.

V gene TRBV29-1 combines with J gene TRBJ2-7; 11 positions match TRBD1. Germline CDR1 and CDR2: SQVTM and ANQGSEA. Germline trimming cut 7 bases from V and 1 base from J; bases unmatched to any gene: 3. There are 13 residues in the CDR3. This CDR3 is CSGTGGQSYEQYF. The DNA for the CDR3 is TGCAGCGGGACAGGGGGCCAATCCTACGAGCAGTACTTC.

The chain recombines TRBV6-2 or TRBV6-3 with TRBJ2-1; maybe TRBD1 (5 bases). Germline V gene data show CDR1 as MNHEY and CDR2 as SVGEGT. This CDR3 is 14 amino acids long. V lost 5 bases and J 9 bases, leaving 17 bases between the germline ends. The CDR3 loop is CASSSRDPLGEQFF. CDR3 sequence (DNA): TGTGCCAGCAGTAGCAGGGATCCCTTGGGTGAGCAGTTCTTC.

This chain joins TRBV29-1 and TRBJ2-7; 10 bases agree with TRBD1. After removal of 6 bases from V and 0 bases from J, the junction contained 8 bases not matched to a gene. Germline CDR1 SQVTM, CDR2 ANQGSEA. The CDR3 contains 15 residues. The CDR3 reads CSVRRQGARSYEQYF. The DNA of the CDR3 is TGCAGCGTGCGGAGACAGGGGGCGCGCTCCTACGAGCAGTACTTC.

The V gene is TRBV18, the J gene TRBJ2-3; the D gene is possibly TRBD1 (6 bases). Germline CDR1 reads KGHSH; CDR2 reads LQKENI. This CDR3 comprises 14 residues. Trimming removed 1 base at V and 5 bases at J, with 10 bases between. The CDR3 sequence: CASSPQGVGDTQYF. DNA for the CDR3: TGTGCCAGCTCACCACAGGGGGTGGGAGATACGCAGTATTTT.

The chain carries TRBV20-1 and TRBJ2-1, with TRBD2 identical over 10 bases. This CDR3 is built from 14 residues. Germline-derived CDR1 and CDR2 are DFQATT and SNEGSKA (reference sequence). Trimming removed 6 bases from V and 4 bases from J; junction bases left unmatched: 6. DNA for the CDR3: TGCAGTGCACGACTAGCGGGCCAGTACAATGAGCAGTTCTTC. Encoded protein: CSARLAGQYNEQFF.

The gene calls are TRBV7-7 and TRBJ2-1, with D uncertain. Germline V gene data show CDR1 as SSHAT and CDR2 as FNYEAQ (reference sequence). Trimming cost V 1 base and J 6 bases, with 13 bases left between them. The CDR3 contains 15 residues. The CDR3 here is CASSLVLGNFNEQFF. DNA for the CDR3: TGTGCCAGCAGCTTAGTCCTAGGGAACTTCAATGAGCAGTTCTTC. Supplemented by reference TRBV7-7 and TRBJ2-1, the full variable domain reads GAGVSQSPRYKVTKRGQDVTLRCDPISSHATLYWYQQALGQGPEFLTYFNYEAQPDKSGLPSDRFSAERPEGSISTLTIQRTEQRDSAMYRCASSLVLGNFNEQFFGPGTRLTVL.

This chain links TRBV18 with TRBJ1-2, with no clear D. This CDR3 is built from 15 residues. The ends were cut back, 3 bases at V and 9 bases at J, with 20 bases in the middle. Germline CDR1 KGHSH, CDR2 LQKENI. The CDR3 reads CASSPGMVVEGSYTF. CDR3 sequence (DNA): TGTGCCAGCTCACCGGGAATGGTCGTCGAGGGCAGCTACACCTTC.

This clonotype was picked up a small number of times. The V and J genes are TRBV7-2 and TRBJ2-7; no firm D call. Germline V gives CDR1 SGHTA, CDR2 FQGNSA. The CDR3 sequence is 14 residues long. Trimming left V 1 base short and J 0 bases short, with 7 bases between. This CDR3 is CASSLGAPSYEQYF. In nucleotides, the CDR3 is TGTGCCAGCAGCTTAGGGGCCCCCTCCTACGAGCAGTACTTC.

In its sample, this clonotype was seen a few times. The chain has TRBV4-2 and TRBJ2-5; TRBD2 matches at 7 bases. The germline V gene encodes CDR1 LGHNA and CDR2 YNFKEQ. Germline trimming cut 0 bases from V and 4 bases from J; bases unmatched to any gene: 11. The length of the CDR3 is 17 residues. For the CDR3, the DNA is TGTGCCAGCAGCCAAGATCGACGGTCTTCGGGAGGAGAGACCCAGTACTTC. It yields the protein CASSQDRRSSGGETQYF.